This note documents a single TCR beta chain sequence. The source of the sample is a study of blood T cell repertoires in COVID-19. On the study more broadly: In each case, the material was cDNA or gDNA derived from T cells, B-cell-depleted T cells, or PBMCs.

The CDR3 is made up of 16 amino acids. Clones were sequenced by immunoSEQ multiplex PCR, and TCRdb holds only the in-frame ones, with some missing. This table holds around 250,000 clones, 80% to 90% found once. Specimen: PBMCs or T cells enriched from blood (not recorded which). The rearrangement joins TRBV21-1 to TRBJ1-3; TRBD1 is the table's D call, not checked against the DNA. TRBV21-1 is listed as a pseudogene. The TCR originated in a middle-aged woman who had been exposed to COVID-19. DNA of the CDR3: TGTGCCAGCAGCACTCTACAGGGAGTCCCTGGAAACACCATATATTTT. It codes for CASSTLQGVPGNTIYF.